This is a list of T cell receptor beta chains from one sample in a study of T cell responses to AZD1222 COVID-19 vaccine. Produced via immunoSEQ multiplex PCR; TCRdb's table is partial and in-frame only. The sample has under 200,000 clones; about nine tenths are singletons. The sample in question was peripheral blood, obtained on day 0 of AZD1222 vaccination. All receptors come from an adult in good health. Both conserved end residues are part of each CDR3. Fields, in order: V gene, D gene, clone size, J gene, CDR3 DNA, CDR3 protein. D genes are given only for firm matches. Expanded clones are given a class, and other clones once, few, many or no size at all.

V: TRBV5-5
D: .
size: .
J: TRBJ2-7
DNA: TGTGCCAGCAGCTTCGGGGCAGGATACGAGCAGTACTTC
CDR3: CASSFGAGYEQYF

V: TRBV4-1
D: .
size: .
J: TRBJ2-3
DNA: TGCGCCAGCAGCCCACGGGCCCCCCCCGATACGCAGTATTTT
CDR3: CASSPRAPPDTQYF

V: TRBV27
D: TRBD2
size: .
J: TRBJ2-1
DNA: TGTGCCAGCAGTTTATCGCCGTGGGTAGGACTAGCGGGAAAGAATGAGCAGTTCTTC
CDR3: CASSLSPWVGLAGKNEQFF

V: TRBV12-3/TRBV12-4
D: .
size: .
J: TRBJ1-1
DNA: TGTGCCAGCAGTTCAAACCGGGACACTGAAGCTTTCTTT
CDR3: CASSSNRDTEAFF

V: TRBV6-5
D: TRBD1
size: .
J: TRBJ2-3
DNA: TGTGCCAGCAGCCGGGGACAGATCACAGATACGCAGTATTTT
CDR3: CASSRGQITDTQYF

V: TRBV5-1
D: TRBD2
size: .
J: TRBJ2-1
DNA: TGCGCCAGCAGACTAGCGGGGGCATACAATGAGCAGTTCTTC
CDR3: CASRLAGAYNEQFF

V: TRBV27
D: .
size: .
J: TRBJ1-6
DNA: TGTGCCAGCAGTCCCGAAAGAAGGTCTACCCTCCACTTT
CDR3: CASSPERRSTLHF

V: TRBV14
D: .
size: .
J: TRBJ1-1
DNA: TGTGCCAGCAGCGCTCACGTCCGTGCGGCTGAAGCTTTCTTT
CDR3: CASSAHVRAAEAFF

V: TRBV12-3/TRBV12-4
D: .
size: .
J: TRBJ1-5
DNA: TGTGCCAGCAGTCGCCGGGTTGAACAGCCCCAGCATTTT
CDR3: CASSRRVEQPQHF

V: TRBV7-8
D: .
size: .
J: TRBJ1-5
DNA: TGTGCCAGCAGCTCGAAGCGAGGAGGACGGGGCAATCAGCCCCAGCATTTT
CDR3: CASSSKRGGRGNQPQHF

V: TRBV5-8
D: TRBD2
size: .
J: TRBJ2-7
DNA: TGTGCCGGGAGGACTAGCGGAATGATTTTAGTCTACGAGCAGTACTTC
CDR3: CAGRTSGMILVYEQYF

V: TRBV2
D: TRBD1
size: .
J: TRBJ1-2
DNA: TGTGCCAGCAGGGCCGGGACAGAGCCCCGGGGCTACACCTTC
CDR3: CASRAGTEPRGYTF

V: TRBV2
D: .
size: .
J: TRBJ1-5
DNA: TGTGCCAGCAGTAGGTCGACAGATAATCAGCCCCAGCATTTT
CDR3: CASSRSTDNQPQHF

V: TRBV7-9
D: TRBD1
size: .
J: TRBJ1-1
DNA: TGTGCCAGCAGCTGGGACAGGGAGAACACTGAAGCTTTCTTT
CDR3: CASSWDRENTEAFF

V: TRBV10-3
D: .
size: .
J: TRBJ1-1
DNA: TGTGCCATCAGTGAACGACAGGAGGGCACTGAAGCTTTCTTT
CDR3: CAISERQEGTEAFF

V: TRBV7-9
D: .
size: .
J: TRBJ1-2
DNA: TGTGCCAGCAGCCCGGTGGAGATATTAGCTAACTATGGCTACACCTTC
CDR3: CASSPVEILANYGYTF

V: TRBV3-1/TRBV3-2
D: TRBD1
size: .
J: TRBJ1-4
DNA: TGTGCCAGCAGCCAACCGGACAGGAATGAAAAACTGTTTTTT
CDR3: CASSQPDRNEKLFF

V: TRBV29-1
D: .
size: .
J: TRBJ1-5
DNA: TGCAGCGCCCGAGAGGGGGGGAATCAGCCCCAGCATTTT
CDR3: CSAREGGNQPQHF

V: TRBV6-5
D: .
size: .
J: TRBJ1-2
DNA: TGTGCCAGCAGGACAGGAGCTGGCTACACCTTC
CDR3: CASRTGAGYTF

V: TRBV9
D: .
size: .
J: TRBJ1-1
DNA: TGTGCCAGCAGCCCCTCCTGGGGGGACACTGAAGCTTTCTTT
CDR3: CASSPSWGDTEAFF

V: TRBV15
D: .
size: .
J: TRBJ1-2
DNA: TGTGCCACCAGCAGCGGACGGCGCCTGGGTGGCTACACCTTC
CDR3: CATSSGRRLGGYTF

V: TRBV7-9
D: .
size: .
J: TRBJ1-2
DNA: TGTGCCAGCAGCGCCAGGGAGGTAGGCTATGGCTACACCTTC
CDR3: CASSAREVGYGYTF

V: TRBV5-4
D: .
size: .
J: TRBJ2-5
DNA: TGTGCCAGCAGCCCCAGGGGGATCGGGCGGGAGAAGGAAGAGACCCAGTACTTC
CDR3: CASSPRGIGREKEETQYF

V: TRBV11-2
D: .
size: .
J: TRBJ2-7
DNA: TGTGCCAGCAGCTTAGGACATACTACCTACGAGCAGTACTTC
CDR3: CASSLGHTTYEQYF

V: TRBV5-1
D: .
size: .
J: TRBJ1-2
DNA: TGCGCCAGCAGCTTGCAGGGAGGGCCTGAGGGCTACACCTTC
CDR3: CASSLQGGPEGYTF

V: TRBV6-5
D: .
size: .
J: TRBJ1-5
DNA: TGTGCCAGCAGTTTGACACCTGTGGGCAATCAGCCCCAGCATTTT
CDR3: CASSLTPVGNQPQHF

V: TRBV2
D: .
size: once
J: TRBJ1-1
DNA: TGTGCCAGCAGTGAACGGGGGGTTGACACTGAAGCTTTCTTT
CDR3: CASSERGVDTEAFF

V: TRBV18
D: TRBD2
size: .
J: TRBJ2-3
DNA: TGTGCCAGCTCACCATTGACTAGCGGGGACACAGATACGCAGTATTTT
CDR3: CASSPLTSGDTDTQYF

V: TRBV7-9
D: .
size: .
J: TRBJ2-3
DNA: TGTGCCAGCAGCTCGACCCGAGCTGGGGCGCAGTATTTT
CDR3: CASSSTRAGAQYF